This entry lists 17 T cell receptor beta chains sequenced from one sample in a study of OX40 agonist ivuxolimab in advanced cancers. Profiled with immunoSEQ multiplex PCR; TCRdb holds only in-frame clones, not every one. Of roughly 76,000 clones in the sample, around 83% are singletons; the top ten hold 0.9% to 1.4%. The sequences come from CD4+ or CD8+ T cells sorted from blood, collected in a trial of the OX40 agonist ivuxolimab. These receptors were taken from an adult with an advanced solid tumor such as melanoma, head and neck, liver or kidney cancer.

The V call is TRBV4-1, the J call TRBJ1-3; tentatively, D is TRBD1 (6 bases). Germline loops: CDR1 MGHRA, CDR2 YSYEKL. This CDR3 region has 14 residues. V dropped 1 base and J dropped 3 bases, with 7 bases sitting between them. CDR3 residues: CASSQAGDGNTIYF. The CDR3 bases are TGCGCCAGCAGCCAAGCAGGGGATGGAAACACCATATATTTT.

The chain has TRBV21-1 and TRBJ2-7. TRBV21-1 is reported as a pseudogene. The CDR3 extends over 14 amino acids. The CDR3 nucleotides are TGTGCCAGCAGCAAAGGGGACGGAGGATACGAGCAGTACTTC. Translating it yields CASSKGDGGYEQYF.

The rearrangement joins TRBV7-2 to TRBJ1-1; D remains unclear. This CDR3 comprises 13 residues. Trimming removed 8 bases from V and 6 bases from J, with 16 bases in between. Germline V gene lookup returns CDR1 SGHTA and CDR2 FQGNSA. CDR3 sequence: CASFTPNTPEAFF. CDR3 in DNA: TGTGCCAGCTTCACCCCGAATACACCTGAAGCTTTCTTT.

The chain employs TRBV11-3 and TRBJ2-3, with 7 bases lining up with TRBD1. V was clipped by 5 bases and J by 3 bases; unmatched bases: 14. Germline lookup yields CDR1 SGHNT and CDR2 YENEEA. The length of the CDR3 is 17 residues. The CDR3 spells CASSNSLGTERTDTQYF. DNA of the CDR3: TGTGCCAGCAGCAACTCCCTCGGGACAGAAAGGACAGATACGCAGTATTTT.

The V gene is TRBV7-2, the J gene TRBJ2-3, with 9 positions matching TRBD2. CDR3 size: 16 residues. Germline CDR1 reads SGHTA; CDR2 reads FQGNSA. J gave up 2 bases and V 4 bases, and 7 bases lay outside the gene matches. CDR3 DNA sequence: TGTGCCAGCAGCTCCAGAGCGGGGGGCACCACAGATACGCAGTATTTT. Its translation is CASSSRAGGTTDTQYF. The complete variable domain, with remaining parts taken from reference TRBV7-2 and TRBJ2-3, reads GAGVSQSPSNKVTEKGKDVELRCDPISGHTALYWYRQSLGQGLEFLIYFQGNSAPDKSGLPSDRFSAERTGGSVSTLTIQRTQQEDSAVYLCASSSRAGGTTDTQYFGPGTRLTVL.

This sequence joins TRBV6-6 and TRBJ1-5; tentative D call: TRBD1 (5 bases). The germline CDR1 and CDR2 sequences are MNHNY and SVGAGI (reference sequence). The CDR3 contains 12 residues. Trimming stripped 6 bases from V and 7 bases from J, with 10 bases between. CDR3 protein: CASSYEGQPQHF. The CDR3 nucleotides read TGTGCCAGCAGCTACGAGGGGCAGCCCCAGCATTTT.

V gene TRBV14 combines with J gene TRBJ1-1; TRBD1 agrees at 8 bases. The V gene's germline CDR1 is SGHDN and CDR2 FVKESK. With 5 bases clipped from V and 8 bases from J, the junction kept 7 bases outside the gene matches. CDR3 length: 13 residues. CDR3: CASSGHRDREAFF. CDR3 sequence (DNA): TGTGCCAGCAGCGGCCACCGGGACAGGGAAGCTTTCTTT.

The chain links TRBV27 to TRBJ2-5; D not certain. The V gene lost 3 bases and the J gene lost 5 bases, with 10 bases spanning the gap. The germline V gene encodes CDR1 MNHEY and CDR2 SMNVEV (reference sequence). The CDR3 sequence is 13 residues long. CDR3 in amino acids: CASSFFSRETQYF. The CDR3 nucleotides are TGTGCCAGCAGTTTCTTCAGCCGGGAGACCCAGTACTTC.

V gene TRBV6-6 combines with J gene TRBJ1-2; D is possibly TRBD1 (5 bases). Deletions cut 5 bases from V and 9 bases from J, with 16 bases between. Germline V gives CDR1 MNHNY, CDR2 SVGAGI (reference sequence). The CDR3 runs to 13 residues. The CDR3 nucleotides are TGTGCCAGCAGTGGGGGGGTAGCGGACCGCTACACCTTC. Its translation: CASSGGVADRYTF.

The chain carries TRBV7-9 and TRBJ1-4; the match to TRBD1 covers 7 bases. The V segment lost 5 bases and the J segment 5 bases; nucleotides outside the gene matches: 20. Germline V lookup: CDR1 SEHNR, CDR2 FQNEAQ (reference sequence). The CDR3 covers 19 residues. The CDR3 loop reads CASSPRLRDSVQLNEKLFF. DNA for the CDR3: TGTGCCAGCAGCCCTCGCCTCCGGGACAGCGTACAGTTAAATGAAAAACTGTTTTTT.

The sample holds one count of this clone. J is TRBJ1-4 and V is TRBV2, with no clear D. The CDR3 loop spans 13 amino acids. Deletions cut 10 bases from V and 7 bases from J, with 16 bases between. Germline CDR1 is SNHLY and CDR2 is FYNNEI. The CDR3 loop is CANRRVPAEKLFF. CDR3 nucleotide sequence: TGTGCCAACCGCCGGGTGCCGGCTGAAAAACTGTTTTTT.

The V gene is TRBV7-2, the J gene TRBJ2-5; the D gene is possibly TRBD2 (5 bases). The CDR3 loop spans 16 amino acids. Trimming removed 1 base at V and 2 bases at J, with 14 bases between. Germline values: CDR1 SGHTA, CDR2 FQGNSA. This chain's CDR3 is CASSLVRGSSQETQYF. The CDR3 nucleotides read TGTGCCAGCAGCTTAGTTCGGGGATCGTCACAAGAGACCCAGTACTTC.

The sample holds a few counts of this clone. The V and J genes are TRBV6-5 and TRBJ1-2; 9 bases are shared with TRBD1. The CDR3 totals 14 residues. V shed 1 base and J 8 bases; nucleotides not matched to a gene: 5. CDR1 is MNHEY and CDR2 is SVGAGI in the germline V gene. Here the CDR3 reads CASSYWDRADGYTF. The CDR3 DNA sequence: TGTGCCAGCAGTTACTGGGACAGGGCAGACGGCTACACCTTC.

The chain is built from TRBV5-8 and TRBJ2-1, with 8 bases lining up with TRBD1. The CDR3 spans 16 residues. Germline V gives CDR1 SGHTS, CDR2 YDEGEE. The J segment lost 6 bases and the V segment lost 0 bases, leaving 8 bases of the junction unmatched. Here the CDR3 DNA reads TGTGCCAGCAGCTTGGATAGGGGGACAGGACCCAATGAGCAGTTCTTC. Translating gives CASSLDRGTGPNEQFF.

The DNA of the CDR3 is TGTGCCAGCAGCCCGAGCGGGGGCTCCTACAATGAGCAGTTCTTC. Encoded protein: CASSPSGGSYNEQFF. This chain joins TRBV7-3 and TRBJ2-1, with 8 bases identical to TRBD2. J lost 0 bases, V lost 5 bases, and 3 bases had no gene match. The CDR3 length is 15 residues. The germline CDR1 and CDR2 sequences are SGHTA and FQGTGA.

V is TRBV14 and J is TRBJ2-3; D possibly corresponds to TRBD2 (6 bases). The length of the CDR3 is 16 residues. Germline-derived CDR1 and CDR2 are SGHDN and FVKESK. Trimming left V 1 base short and J 2 bases short, with 13 bases between. This chain's CDR3 is CASSQVRGYTTDTQYF. The CDR3 DNA reads as TGTGCCAGCAGCCAAGTCCGGGGGTACACCACAGATACGCAGTATTTT.

This clone was seen once. The chain has TRBV7-3 and TRBJ2-1; no clear D gene. Germline CDR1 is SGHTA and CDR2 is FQGTGA. Trimming took 2 bases from V and 8 from J, leaving 10 bases between them. The CDR3 runs to 13 residues. The CDR3 here is CASSLGHQDEQFF. CDR3 DNA: TGTGCCAGCAGCTTAGGGCACCAGGATGAGCAGTTCTTC.